The rows below give T cell receptor beta chains drawn from one sample of a study of blood T cells in healthy people across ages. Using its own MiXCR run on the 5' RACE reads, TCRdb lists one record per CDR3 protein. The sample has over a million distinct CDR3 sequences; 45% to 70% are singletons. The sample consisted of blood. The receptors were gathered from a man younger than 35 in good health. The CDR3 runs from the conserved cysteine through the conserved F or W. A D gene is named only where the DNA matches it firmly. Only part of the rows carry a size: once, few, many, or a class if the clone is expanded.

cdr3_nt: TGTGCCAGCAGCCCGGACTTTTCCTCCTACAATGAGCAGTTCTTC
cdr3_aa: CASSPDFSSYNEQFF
d_call: NA
v_call: TRBV7-6
j_call: TRBJ2-1
clone_size: NA

cdr3_nt: TGTGCCAGCAGTCTCCCCTCCTTGGACAGAGCCTACGAGCAGTACTTC
cdr3_aa: CASSLPSLDRAYEQYF
d_call: NA
v_call: TRBV28
j_call: TRBJ2-7
clone_size: NA

cdr3_nt: TGTGCCAGCAGCCCGAAGGAGGGAGGTCGGGGCTACACCTTC
cdr3_aa: CASSPKEGGRGYTF
d_call: NA
v_call: TRBV2
j_call: TRBJ1-2
clone_size: NA

cdr3_nt: TGTGCCAGCAGCTTCAGGACAGGGGGGACTAGTTTAGGAAAGGAGACCCAGTTCTTC
cdr3_aa: CASSFRTGGTSLGKETQFF
d_call: TRBD1
v_call: TRBV7-2
j_call: TRBJ2-1
clone_size: NA

cdr3_nt: TGCAGTGCTAGAGTGCCTAGCAGAAAGACCCAGTACTTC
cdr3_aa: CSARVPSRKTQYF
d_call: NA
v_call: TRBV20-1
j_call: TRBJ2-5
clone_size: NA

cdr3_nt: TGTGCCATCAATCCGGGGGCCTCTGGGACCAACGTCCTGACTTTC
cdr3_aa: CAINPGASGTNVLTF
d_call: NA
v_call: TRBV10-3
j_call: TRBJ2-6
clone_size: NA

cdr3_nt: TGTGCCAGCCGAGACGTGACAGGGGCAGATACGCAGTATTTT
cdr3_aa: CASRDVTGADTQYF
d_call: TRBD1
v_call: TRBV12-3/TRBV12-4
j_call: TRBJ2-3
clone_size: NA

cdr3_nt: TGTGCCAGCAGCCCCGGGACAGCCTGGGGCACAGATACGCAGTATTTT
cdr3_aa: CASSPGTAWGTDTQYF
d_call: TRBD1
v_call: TRBV3-1
j_call: TRBJ2-3
clone_size: NA

cdr3_nt: TGCGCCAGCAGCCCCCTTGGGGCGGGTGGTGGAGATACGCAGTATTTT
cdr3_aa: CASSPLGAGGGDTQYF
d_call: NA
v_call: TRBV4-1
j_call: TRBJ2-3
clone_size: NA

cdr3_nt: TGTGCCAGCAGTCCAATTCCAGATTCACCCCTCCACTTT
cdr3_aa: CASSPIPDSPLHF
d_call: NA
v_call: TRBV12-3/TRBV12-4
j_call: TRBJ1-6
clone_size: NA

cdr3_nt: TGTGCCAGCAGTTTAACTCCAGGGGAGGGGAGAGATACGCAGTATTTT
cdr3_aa: CASSLTPGEGRDTQYF
d_call: NA
v_call: TRBV28
j_call: TRBJ2-3
clone_size: NA

cdr3_nt: TGTGCCAGCAGGGTGGAGGAGACCCAGTACTTC
cdr3_aa: CASRVEETQYF
d_call: NA
v_call: TRBV12-3/TRBV12-4
j_call: TRBJ2-5
clone_size: NA

cdr3_nt: TGTGCCAGCAGGAGGACCCTCAGCACCTATAATTCACCCCTCCACTTT
cdr3_aa: CASRRTLSTYNSPLHF
d_call: NA
v_call: TRBV5-4
j_call: TRBJ1-6
clone_size: NA

cdr3_nt: TGCAGTGCTAGAGATTCCCGTCCGGATACGCAGTATTTT
cdr3_aa: CSARDSRPDTQYF
d_call: NA
v_call: TRBV20-1
j_call: TRBJ2-3
clone_size: NA

cdr3_nt: TGTGCCTGGAGTCCCTCGCTCTACGAGCAGTACTTC
cdr3_aa: CAWSPSLYEQYF
d_call: NA
v_call: TRBV30
j_call: TRBJ2-7
clone_size: NA

cdr3_nt: TGTGCCAGTAGTCCCCGGAAGACCACAGATACGCAGTATTTT
cdr3_aa: CASSPRKTTDTQYF
d_call: NA
v_call: TRBV19
j_call: TRBJ2-3
clone_size: few

cdr3_nt: TGTGCCAGCAGTCTTAGGAGCGGGGAGTACAACATTCAGTACTTC
cdr3_aa: CASSLRSGEYNIQYF
d_call: TRBD2
v_call: TRBV6-2/TRBV6-3
j_call: TRBJ2-4
clone_size: NA

cdr3_nt: TGTGCCAGCAGCCACCTCCTCCTTCGGGGTTCTAACTATGGCTACACCTTC
cdr3_aa: CASSHLLLRGSNYGYTF
d_call: NA
v_call: TRBV7-8
j_call: TRBJ1-2
clone_size: once

cdr3_nt: TGTGCCAGCAGTGTATCTGGGCGGTACTATGGCTACACCTTC
cdr3_aa: CASSVSGRYYGYTF
d_call: NA
v_call: TRBV27
j_call: TRBJ1-2
clone_size: once

cdr3_nt: TGTGCCAGCAGGGACAGGACGGGACAGGGTTTTTACGGGGGCAAAAACATTCAGTACTTC
cdr3_aa: CASRDRTGQGFYGGKNIQYF
d_call: TRBD1
v_call: TRBV2
j_call: TRBJ2-4
clone_size: NA

cdr3_nt: TGCGCCAGCAGCCAAGATGGGGACGGGCGGAGCAATCAGCCCCAGCATTTT
cdr3_aa: CASSQDGDGRSNQPQHF
d_call: NA
v_call: TRBV4-1
j_call: TRBJ1-5
clone_size: NA